These 27 T cell receptor beta chains came from one sample sequenced in a study of response to subunit inactivated influenza vaccine. TCRdb reanalysed the RT-PCR reads using MiXCR and keeps one entry per CDR3 protein. The sample records fewer than 700,000 distinct CDR3 sequences, 10% to 15% being singletons. The sample was PBMCs from blood, taken more than 35 days after vaccination. All receptors come from a man aged 50-59 years who received an inactivated influenza vaccine.

This rearrangement joins TRBV5-1 to TRBJ1-6; possible D gene TRBD1, 5 bases. The CDR3 is 17 amino acids. V lost 4 bases and J lost 7, with 21 bases in between. The germline V gene encodes CDR1 SGHRS and CDR2 YFSETQ. Here the CDR3 DNA reads TGCGCCAGCAGCGCCTCCACGTCGACAGCTACGAATTCACCCCTCCACTTT. Its protein product is CASSASTSTATNSPLHF.

This clonotype occurred a few times. J is TRBJ1-6 and V is TRBV2; D remains unclear. CDR3 length: 11 residues. Germline V CDR1 and CDR2: SNHLY, FYNNEI. V lost 2 bases to trimming and J lost 14 bases, with 7 bases between them. The CDR3 bases are TGTGCCAGCAGTGAACCTTCGGCCCTCCACTTT. Residues: CASSEPSALHF.

This clonotype was detected only a few times. The chain couples TRBV2 to TRBJ2-5; 10 bases map to TRBD2. Per germline, CDR1 SNHLY and CDR2 FYNNEI. After removal of 5 bases from V and 5 bases from J, the junction contained 5 bases not matched to a gene. This CDR3 is 14 amino acids long. The CDR3 DNA sequence: TGTGCCAGCAGTCCGATGACTAGCGGGGAGACCCAGTACTTC. Translation: CASSPMTSGETQYF.

This clonotype was recorded a few times. This chain joins TRBV10-3 and TRBJ2-7; 8 bases agree with TRBD1. The germline gives CDR1 ENHRY, CDR2 SYGVKD. The junction had 2 bases not matched to a gene; V was cut back by 2 bases and J by 5 bases. There are 13 residues in the CDR3. The DNA for the CDR3 is TGTGCCATCAGTGAGCGACAGGGGAACGAGCAGTACTTC. Translation gives CAISERQGNEQYF.

V gene TRBV5-5 combines with J gene TRBJ2-7; TRBD2 might be the D (6 bases). The V gene's germline CDR1 is SGHKS and CDR2 YYEKEE (reference sequence). Deletions cut 9 bases from V and 1 base from J, with 11 bases between. This CDR3 has 12 residues. The CDR3: CATAGSSYEQYF. The CDR3 nucleotides read TGTGCCACCGCGGGGTCTTCCTACGAGCAGTACTTC.

The chain has TRBV7-2 and TRBJ2-6; D might be TRBD2 (6 bases). The V end lost 1 base, the J end lost 0 bases, and 7 bases lay between the germline ends. Germline V CDR1 and CDR2: SGHTA, FQGNSA. This CDR3 has 16 residues. The DNA of the CDR3 is TGTGCCAGCAGCTTAGTGGAGGGCTCTGGGGCCAACGTCCTGACTTTC. This gives the protein CASSLVEGSGANVLTF.

V and J are TRBV5-1 and TRBJ2-1; 9 bases match TRBD1. The CDR3 contains 14 residues. Germline-derived CDR1 and CDR2 are SGHRS and YFSETQ. With V trimmed by 3 bases and J by 10 bases, 8 bases remained unmatched. The CDR3 is CASSSGQGPVEQFF. CDR3 sequence (DNA): TGCGCCAGCAGCTCTGGACAGGGGCCCGTGGAGCAGTTCTTC.

This sequence joins TRBV11-3 and TRBJ2-7, with TRBD2 identical over 10 bases. This CDR3 spans 17 amino acids. Trimming at V came to 1 base and at J to 5 bases, leaving 11 bases not matched to a gene. The V gene's germline CDR1 is SGHNT and CDR2 YENEEA. DNA of the CDR3: TGTGCCAGCAGCTTAGTTAGCGGGGGGCCCCGGGGCAACGAGCAGTACTTC. It specifies CASSLVSGGPRGNEQYF.

The chain links TRBV9 to TRBJ2-7, with 7 bases that match TRBD1. The CDR3 contains 13 residues. With V trimmed by 2 bases and J by 5 bases, 4 bases remained unmatched. In germline, CDR1 is SGDLS, CDR2 YYNGEE. CDR3 sequence: CASSVRDRNEQYF. CDR3 DNA: TGTGCCAGCAGCGTGAGGGACAGAAACGAGCAGTACTTC.

The rearrangement uses TRBV20-1 and TRBJ2-3; D ambiguous. The CDR3 has 13 residues. Per germline, CDR1 DFQATT and CDR2 SNEGSKA (reference sequence). Deletions cut 3 bases from V and 2 bases from J, with 9 bases between. The CDR3 nucleotides read TGCAGTGCTAGCGACCGCAACACAGATACGCAGTATTTT. Protein: CSASDRNTDTQYF.

This clonotype was picked up a small number of times. The chain uses TRBV6-2 or TRBV6-3 and TRBJ2-7; 7 nucleotides agree with TRBD1. With V trimmed by 5 bases and J by 6 bases, 7 bases remained unmatched. CDR1 is MNHEY and CDR2 is SVGEGT in the germline V gene. The CDR3 spans 13 residues. CDR3: CASSVTGIVEQYF. CDR3 coding DNA: TGTGCCAGCAGTGTGACAGGGATCGTCGAGCAGTACTTC.

The CDR3, as DNA: TGTGCCAGCAGCGCACGACTAGCGGATAACAATGAGCAGTTCTTC. Protein: CASSARLADNNEQFF. The chain employs TRBV7-2 and TRBJ2-1; 9 bases line up with TRBD2. Germline CDR1 is SGHTA and CDR2 is FQGNSA. The junction had 7 bases not matched to a gene; V was cut back by 5 bases and J by 5 bases. This CDR3 region has 15 residues.

There are a few counts of this clonotype. The chain couples TRBV7-2 to TRBJ1-2, with D unresolved. The V gene lost 1 base and the J gene lost 0 bases, with 9 bases spanning the gap. In germline, CDR1 is SGHTA, CDR2 FQGNSA. This CDR3 has 15 residues. This CDR3 is CASSLVRSSNYGYTF. The DNA for the CDR3 is TGTGCCAGCAGCTTAGTGCGGAGCTCTAACTATGGCTACACCTTC. Variable domain in full (rest from reference TRBV7-2 and TRBJ1-2): GAGVSQSPSNKVTEKGKDVELRCDPISGHTALYWYRQSLGQGLEFLIYFQGNSAPDKSGLPSDRFSAERTGGSVSTLTIQRTQQEDSAVYLCASSLVRSSNYGYTFGSGTRLTVV.

The sample holds a few counts of this clonotype. The chain has TRBV7-2 and TRBJ2-7; D may be TRBD2 (7 bases). With 5 bases removed from V and 12 bases from J, the gap between germline ends came to 20 bases. This CDR3 has 13 residues. CDR1 and CDR2 (germline): SGHTA, FQGNSA. The CDR3 nucleotides read TGTGCCAGCAGCCAACCGGGGGGCGCACCATTGTACTTC. Translated, it gives CASSQPGGAPLYF.

This clonotype has a handful of counts. The chain uses TRBV7-9 and TRBJ2-2, with a tentative D call TRBD2 (5 bases). Looked up from germline, CDR1 is SEHNR and CDR2 is FQNEAQ (reference sequence). The CDR3 contains 17 residues. Trimming cost V 5 bases and J 0 bases, with 16 bases left between them. Here the CDR3 DNA reads TGTGCCAGCAGCGCCTTGGCTCGGGGTCCGAACACCGGGGAGCTGTTTTTT. It codes for CASSALARGPNTGELFF.

This clonotype has only a few counts. This rearrangement joins TRBV20-1 to TRBJ2-5, with 9 bases lining up with TRBD2. Germline CDR1 reads DFQATT; CDR2 reads SNEGSKA (reference sequence). CDR3 length: 14 residues. V trimming: 6 bases; J trimming: 5 bases; junction bases outside the gene matches: 10. CDR3 DNA sequence: TGCAGTGCCCCGCGGGGGGGAGTGGGTGAGACCCAGTACTTC. It specifies CSAPRGGVGETQYF.

This clonotype appeared many times. V gene TRBV20-1 combines with J gene TRBJ2-1, with 7 bases aligning to TRBD2. The CDR3 contains 15 residues. Trimming took 0 bases from V and 6 from J; bases not matched to a gene: 8. Germline V gene sequence: CDR1 DFQATT, CDR2 SNEGSKA (reference sequence). The CDR3 here is CSARDLWEGGNEQFF. DNA for the CDR3: TGCAGTGCTAGAGATCTGTGGGAGGGTGGCAATGAGCAGTTCTTC.

This clonotype was seen repeatedly, ten times or more. The rearrangement joins TRBV12-3 or TRBV12-4 to TRBJ1-4; 8 nucleotides agree with TRBD1. This CDR3 has 16 amino acids. V gave up 4 bases and J gave up 5 bases; unmatched junction bases: 9. The CDR3 DNA is TGTGCCAGCAGTTCGGCCGCAGGGGGCTGGAATGAAAAACTGTTTTTT. Its protein product is CASSSAAGGWNEKLFF.

In its sample, this clonotype was seen many times. The chain is built from TRBV7-2 and TRBJ1-5, with unresolved D. CDR1 and CDR2 (germline): SGHTA, FQGNSA. V was clipped by 5 bases and J by 5 bases, with 16 bases between them. CDR3 length: 15 amino acids. The CDR3 DNA reads as TGTGCCAGCAGCCCAGAGAAGGGAGGATATCAGCCCCAGCATTTT. It encodes CASSPEKGGYQPQHF.

This clonotype was recorded many times. The chain couples TRBV4-3 to TRBJ2-7, with D maybe TRBD1 (5 bases). Trimming removed 4 bases from V and 7 bases from J, with 14 bases in between. Germline-derived CDR1 and CDR2 are LGHNA and YSLEER. The CDR3 is 13 amino acids. CDR3 nucleotides: TGCGCCAGCAGCCGAAACAGGTTGGGAGAGCAGTACTTC. The encoded protein is CASSRNRLGEQYF.

This clonotype came up a few times. The chain has TRBV4-1 and TRBJ2-3; TRBD1 or TRBD2 may be the D gene (7 bases each). This CDR3 comprises 15 residues. V dropped 10 bases and J dropped 2 bases, with 19 bases sitting between them. Per the germline V gene, CDR1 is MGHRA and CDR2 is YSYEKL. The CDR3, as DNA: TGCGCCATTTCAGGGGGGGGGGACCTCACAGATACGCAGTATTTT. This codes for CAISGGGDLTDTQYF.

This clonotype showed up just a few times. The chain employs TRBV10-3 and TRBJ1-1; D is ambiguous. The germline gives CDR1 ENHRY, CDR2 SYGVKD. The CDR3 has 13 residues. V lost 4 bases and J 2 bases, leaving 8 bases between the germline ends. CDR3 in amino acids: CAISVQENTEAFF. DNA of the CDR3: TGTGCCATCAGTGTTCAGGAAAACACTGAAGCTTTCTTT.

This clonotype was seen a few times. V gene TRBV4-2 combines with J gene TRBJ2-3; 7 bases match TRBD1. V shed 4 bases, J shed 14 bases, and the junction held 15 bases outside the gene matches. Germline loops: CDR1 LGHNA, CDR2 YNFKEQ. The CDR3 runs 14 residues. CDR3 residues: CASSLDPSGGSGYF. CDR3 DNA: TGTGCCAGCAGCCTGGACCCTTCAGGGGGAAGTGGGTATTTT.

This clonotype has a handful of counts. The rearrangement joins TRBV20-1 to TRBJ1-1; the D gene is possibly TRBD1 (6 bases). The CDR3 spans 14 residues. Germline V lookup: CDR1 DFQATT, CDR2 SNEGSKA (reference sequence). V was shortened by 2 bases and J by 3 bases, with 13 bases between the two germline ends. The CDR3 DNA reads as TGCAGTGCTAGAAGCGGGGGCCCCGACACTGAAGCTTTCTTT. It is translated as CSARSGGPDTEAFF.

This clonotype was observed many times. The rearrangement links TRBV5-5 to TRBJ1-5; D is undetermined. This CDR3 is 13 amino acids long. V lost 0 bases and J 7 bases, leaving 8 bases between the germline ends. Germline V lookup: CDR1 SGHKS, CDR2 YYEKEE (reference sequence). The CDR3 spells CASSLGSQQPQHF. The CDR3 DNA reads as TGTGCCAGCAGCTTGGGGTCACAGCAGCCCCAGCATTTT.

This clonotype was recorded many times. The gene calls are TRBV20-1 and TRBJ2-1, with 11 bases lining up with TRBD2. V lost 0 bases, J lost 9 bases, and 13 bases stayed unmatched. From germline, CDR1 is DFQATT and CDR2 SNEGSKA (reference sequence). This CDR3 has 17 residues. The CDR3 sequence: CSARDWLAGGPMLEQFF. The CDR3 region has the DNA TGCAGTGCTAGAGATTGGTTAGCGGGAGGGCCCATGCTTGAGCAGTTCTTC.

In its sample, this clonotype was seen a few times. V is TRBV7-3 and J is TRBJ2-3, with a tentative D call TRBD1 (8 bases). There are 15 residues in the CDR3. Trimming pared 5 bases from V and 4 bases from J, leaving 16 bases between. Germline CDR1 reads SGHTA; CDR2 reads FQGTGA. The CDR3 DNA is TGTGCCAGCAGCCACAGACAGGGGAGGGCAGATACGCAGTATTTT. It translates to CASSHRQGRADTQYF. Full variable domain (rest looked up from reference TRBV7-3 and TRBJ2-3): GAGVSQTPSNKVTEKGKYVELRCDPISGHTALYWYRQSLGQGPEFLIYFQGTGAADDSGLPNDRFFAVRPEGSVSTLKIQRTERGDSAVYLCASSHRQGRADTQYFGPGTRLTVL.